This is a list of T cell receptor beta chains from one sample in a study of blood T cell repertoires in COVID-19. Libraries were prepared by immunoSEQ multiplex PCR; TCRdb keeps only in-frame clonotypes and omits some of them. Here the sample spans 250,000 to 400,000 clones, about 90% being singletons. Sequenced material: peripheral blood. The source is a woman between 25 and 40 years old with COVID-19, enrolled during active disease. Both conserved end residues are part of each CDR3. Fields, in order: clone size, J gene, D gene, V gene, CDR3 DNA, CDR3 protein. A D gene is named only where the DNA matches it firmly. Size values are once, few and many counts, or a class for expanded clones, and some rows have none.

few TRBJ1-2 - TRBV6-1 TGTGCCAGCAGTGAATCACAGTATGGCTACACCTTC CASSESQYGYTF
many TRBJ1-3 TRBD1 TRBV5-1 TGCGCCAGCAGCACGGACAGGGGGCTAGAAAACACCATATATTTT CASSTDRGLENTIYF
- TRBJ1-4 - TRBV28 TGTGCCAGCAGTTTATCCGCGGGGCTTAATGAAAAACTGTTTTTT CASSLSAGLNEKLFF
- TRBJ2-5 - TRBV11-2 TGTGCCAGCAGCTTACGACCGGGGGAGACCCAGTACTTC CASSLRPGETQYF
- TRBJ1-1 TRBD1 TRBV9 TGTGCCAGCAGCGCAGGACTACCCGGGACAGGGGTTGCTTTCTTT CASSAGLPGTGVAFF
- TRBJ1-2 TRBD1 TRBV3-1/TRBV3-2 TGTGCCAGCAGCCAAGAGGGGACAGGCGGGGGTGTAAGCTATGGCTACACCTTC CASSQEGTGGGVSYGYTF
- TRBJ1-1 TRBD1 TRBV27 TGTGCCAGCAGTATGAAAGACAGGGCCACTGAAGCTTTCTTT CASSMKDRATEAFF
- TRBJ2-2 TRBD1 TRBV6-6 TGTGCCAGCAATTCGGGACAGGGGGCGGCCGGGGAGCTGTTTTTT CASNSGQGAAGELFF
- TRBJ1-1 TRBD1 TRBV7-9 TGTGCCAGCAGCTTAGCGGGACAGGGTGGCACTGAAGCTTTCTTT CASSLAGQGGTEAFF
- TRBJ2-7 - TRBV5-1 TGCGCCAGCAGCCGCACGTACACCTACGAGCAGTACTTC CASSRTYTYEQYF
- TRBJ2-1 TRBD2 TRBV7-2 TGTGCCAGCAGCCCGGGAGTAGCGGGAGGAGGGCAAAATGAGCAGTTCTTC CASSPGVAGGGQNEQFF
- TRBJ2-7 - TRBV21-1 TGTGCCAGCAGCAAAGTCAAAGGGGCCTACGAGCAGTACTTC CASSKVKGAYEQYF
- TRBJ2-7 - TRBV19 TGTGCCAGTAGTACATCGGGGGATGAGCAGTACTTC CASSTSGDEQYF
few TRBJ2-1 - TRBV5-1 TGCGCCAGCAGCTTGGAAGGGGGTGAGCAGTTCTTC CASSLEGGEQFF
- TRBJ1-2 - TRBV11-2 TGTGCCAGCAGCTTAAGGCATGAGGGTGGCTACACCTTC CASSLRHEGGYTF
- TRBJ1-3 TRBD1 TRBV28 TGTGCCAGCAGTAGCCGACAGGGACAGAAGACTGGAAACACCATATATTTT CASSSRQGQKTGNTIYF
- TRBJ1-1 - TRBV5-6 TGTGCCAGCAGCTTCGCGGTGGACACTGAAGCTTTCTTT CASSFAVDTEAFF
- TRBJ1-5 - TRBV3-1/TRBV3-2 TGTGCCAGCAGCCAAGAGCGATATCAGCCCCAGCATTTT CASSQERYQPQHF
- TRBJ1-1 TRBD1 TRBV19 TGTGCCAGTAGTCCGGACACGTGGACAGGGAACACTGAAGCTTTCTTT CASSPDTWTGNTEAFF
- TRBJ2-5 - TRBV5-1 TGCGCCAGCAGCTTCTCTCAAGAGACCCAGTACTTC CASSFSQETQYF
- TRBJ1-1 TRBD1 TRBV28 TGTGCCAGCAGTTCAGCCAAGGGGGCTCCGAACACTGAAGCTTTCTTT CASSSAKGAPNTEAFF
- TRBJ1-1 - TRBV12-3/TRBV12-4 TGTGCCAGCAGCGTGGGACAGAACACTGAAGCTTTCTTT CASSVGQNTEAFF
- TRBJ2-7 TRBD1 TRBV29-1 TGCAGCGTTGTATTTCAGGGACAGTTCTTCTCCTACGAGCAGTACTTC CSVVFQGQFFSYEQYF
once TRBJ2-3 TRBD2 TRBV5-6 TGTGCCAGCAGCACCGGACTAGCGGGAGGGGCAGATACGCAGTATTTT CASSTGLAGGADTQYF
few TRBJ2-1 - TRBV5-6 TGTGCCAGCACCCTAGGGGTCTACAATGAGCAGTTCTTC CASTLGVYNEQFF
- TRBJ1-2 TRBD1 TRBV11-2 TGTGCCAGCAGCTTCGCCGGGACAGGGCTGTATGGCTACACCTTC CASSFAGTGLYGYTF
- TRBJ1-6 TRBD1 TRBV28 TGTGCCAGCAGTTTAGTCGACAGGGACAATTCACCCCTCCACTTT CASSLVDRDNSPLHF
- TRBJ2-5 TRBD2 TRBV14 TGTGCCAGCAGCCCTCACTTTACTAGCGGGAAAGGAGGAGAGACCCAGTACTTC CASSPHFTSGKGGETQYF
- TRBJ2-5 - TRBV30 TGTGCCTGGAGTGTAATGGGGGGAGAGACCCAGTACTTC CAWSVMGGETQYF
- TRBJ1-5 - TRBV6-5 TGTGCCAGCCATTCCGACGGGAATCAGCCCCAGCATTTT CASHSDGNQPQHF
- TRBJ2-4 - TRBV7-2 TGTGCCAGCAGCTCGGTAGGGGGGGCGGCCAAAAACATTCAGTACTTC CASSSVGGAAKNIQYF
- TRBJ2-7 TRBD2 TRBV4-2 TGTGCCAGCAGCCAAGCTGCATTAGCGGGAGGAGGGAACGAGCAGTACTTC CASSQAALAGGGNEQYF
few TRBJ2-1 - TRBV20-1 TGCAGTGCTAGTCGGGGGTCCGTCCGCTACAATGAGCAGTTCTTC CSASRGSVRYNEQFF
- TRBJ1-1 - TRBV2 TGTGCCAGCACTTCCTGGGGCGGAAAGAACACTGAAGCTTTCTTT CASTSWGGKNTEAFF
- TRBJ2-1 TRBD2 TRBV19 TGTGCCAGTAGTCCAGGGCTAGCGGGTTACAATGAGCAGTTCTTC CASSPGLAGYNEQFF
- TRBJ1-1 - TRBV6-1 TGTGCCAGCAGCGAAGACGGGGGCACTGAAGCTTTCTTT CASSEDGGTEAFF
- TRBJ1-2 - TRBV3-1/TRBV3-2 TGTGCCAGCAGCCCCCCCTCCGGTGGAGCTAACTATGGCTACACCTTC CASSPPSGGANYGYTF
- TRBJ1-1 - TRBV11-2 TGTGCCAGCAGCTTTACGGGGAACACTGAAGCTTTCTTT CASSFTGNTEAFF
- TRBJ1-1 TRBD1 TRBV6-5 TGTGCCAGCAGTCAGGGACAGACGATGAACACTGAAGCTTTCTTT CASSQGQTMNTEAFF
- TRBJ1-2 TRBD1 TRBV5-1 TGCGCCAGCAGCTCGGGACAGGGCAACTATGGCTACACCTTC CASSSGQGNYGYTF
few TRBJ1-5 - TRBV4-1 TGCGCCAGCAGCCTACCCGAGGAGGGGCCAAATCAGCCCCAGCATTTT CASSLPEEGPNQPQHF
- TRBJ1-6 - TRBV6-5 TGTGCCAGCAGTTACACAGGTTTGGGGAATTCACCCCTCCACTTT CASSYTGLGNSPLHF
- TRBJ1-1 TRBD1 TRBV5-1 TGCGCCTCCTCAGTGGGTTACAGACAGGGGGCCATGAACACTGAAGCTTTCTTT CASSVGYRQGAMNTEAFF
- TRBJ2-2 - TRBV2 TGTGCCAGCAGTGAGGAGGCCTCCGGGACCGGGGAGCTGTTTTTT CASSEEASGTGELFF
- TRBJ2-3 TRBD2 TRBV6-1 TGTGCCAGCAGTGATGTGGGACTAGCGACAGATACGCAGTATTTT CASSDVGLATDTQYF
- TRBJ1-2 - TRBV28 TGTGCCAGCAGTTTGGTACTTTTTGGAGATGGCTACACCTTC CASSLVLFGDGYTF
- TRBJ2-1 - TRBV3-1/TRBV3-2 TGTGCCAGCAGCCCCCCTAGAGTCCATGAGCAGTTCTTC CASSPPRVHEQFF
- TRBJ1-1 TRBD1 TRBV19 TGTGCCAGTAGTATCGGACAGGGTGCGAACACTGAAGCTTTCTTT CASSIGQGANTEAFF
- TRBJ2-5 TRBD1 TRBV7-9 TGTGCCAGCAGCCGGACAGGGGGGGACCAAGAGACCCAGTACTTC CASSRTGGDQETQYF
- TRBJ2-1 TRBD1 TRBV3-1/TRBV3-2 TGTGCCAGCAGCCAAAGGGGACAGGCTCCATCCGAGCAGTTCTTC CASSQRGQAPSEQFF
- TRBJ2-2 TRBD2 TRBV30 TGTGCCTGGACCAAAATCGGGACTAAGGGCACCGGGGAGCTGTTTTTT CAWTKIGTKGTGELFF
- TRBJ2-7 TRBD2 TRBV30 TGTGCCTTCAACACCGGGACTAGCGGGACTGAGCAGTACTTC CAFNTGTSGTEQYF
- TRBJ1-5 - TRBV9 TGTGCCAGCAGCGTAGCACCGGGTAGCAATCAGCCCCAGCATTTT CASSVAPGSNQPQHF
once TRBJ2-1 TRBD2 TRBV3-1/TRBV3-2 TGTGCCAGCAGCCTCCTTCAGGGGACTAGCGGTTACAATGAGCAGTTCTTC CASSLLQGTSGYNEQFF
- TRBJ2-3 - TRBV7-9 TGTGCCAGCAGCTTAGAAAACTCTCAGTATTTT CASSLENSQYF
- TRBJ2-7 TRBD2 TRBV5-6 TGTGCCAGCAGCTTAGCGGGAGGGTTCTACGAGCAGTACTTC CASSLAGGFYEQYF